Listed below are T cell receptor beta chains from one sample, sequenced in a study of T cells after yellow fever vaccination. TCRdb re-called the 5' RACE reads with MiXCR, one entry per CDR3 protein. Of 500,000 to 650,000 distinct CDR3 sequences detected, around an eighth appear once; the ten largest clones hold about 16%. Source: PBMCs, taken on the day of the yellow fever booster vaccination. The receptors come from a young man who received the YFV17D yellow fever vaccine. CDR3s include the opening cysteine and the closing phenylalanine or tryptophan. The D gene is left open where the match is weak. The size of a clone is reported for some rows only, either as once, few or many, or as a class for expanded clones.

clone_size j_call d_call v_call cdr3_nt cdr3_aa
few TRBJ1-2 TRBD1 TRBV20-1 TGCAGTGCTAGTGGGACGACCGGGACAGGGGAAGGCTACACCTTC CSASGTTGTGEGYTF
. TRBJ2-1 TRBD2 TRBV24-1 TGTGCCACCAGTGATTTTAAGGGGACTAGCGGGGGTAGGACCTACAATGAGCAGTTCTTC CATSDFKGTSGGRTYNEQFF
. TRBJ2-2 . TRBV9 TGTGCCAGCAGCGTCCAAGCTCCCGGGGAGCTGTTTTTT CASSVQAPGELFF
few TRBJ2-2 . TRBV7-8 TGTGCCAGCAGCTTAGCCCGGGTCACCGGGGAGCTGTTTTTT CASSLARVTGELFF
few TRBJ1-1 . TRBV12-3/TRBV12-4 TGTGCCAGCGGGTGGAGGGGCACTGAAGCTTTCTTT CASGWRGTEAFF
. TRBJ2-1 TRBD1 TRBV7-2 TGTGCCAGCTCTTTTGGGGGACAGGTCTACAATGAGCAGTTCTTC CASSFGGQVYNEQFF
. TRBJ1-5 TRBD1 TRBV11-2 TGTGCCAGCAGCTTAGGCAGGACAGGGGCGGTCAATCAGCCCCAGCATTTT CASSLGRTGAVNQPQHF
. TRBJ2-3 . TRBV29-1 TGCAGCGTTGATCCCAGCGGAGTCCAGTATTTT CSVDPSGVQYF
few TRBJ2-1 . TRBV11-3 TGTGCCAGCAGCTACTCGAATGCCTACAATGAGCAGTTCTTC CASSYSNAYNEQFF
few TRBJ2-7 TRBD2 TRBV7-2 TGTGCCAGCAGTACCACCGGGACTAGCTCCTACGAGCAGTACTTC CASSTTGTSSYEQYF
. TRBJ2-1 . TRBV7-3 TGTGCCAGCAGCTTAATGCTAGACCCTAATGAGCAGTTCTTC CASSLMLDPNEQFF
few TRBJ2-7 TRBD1 TRBV29-1 TGCAGCTTCGGACAGGGGGCCTCCGAGCAGTACTTC CSFGQGASEQYF
many TRBJ2-2 . TRBV6-5 TGTGCCAGCAGTTACCAGACTGGCAAAGGGTCCGGGGAGCTGTTTTTT CASSYQTGKGSGELFF